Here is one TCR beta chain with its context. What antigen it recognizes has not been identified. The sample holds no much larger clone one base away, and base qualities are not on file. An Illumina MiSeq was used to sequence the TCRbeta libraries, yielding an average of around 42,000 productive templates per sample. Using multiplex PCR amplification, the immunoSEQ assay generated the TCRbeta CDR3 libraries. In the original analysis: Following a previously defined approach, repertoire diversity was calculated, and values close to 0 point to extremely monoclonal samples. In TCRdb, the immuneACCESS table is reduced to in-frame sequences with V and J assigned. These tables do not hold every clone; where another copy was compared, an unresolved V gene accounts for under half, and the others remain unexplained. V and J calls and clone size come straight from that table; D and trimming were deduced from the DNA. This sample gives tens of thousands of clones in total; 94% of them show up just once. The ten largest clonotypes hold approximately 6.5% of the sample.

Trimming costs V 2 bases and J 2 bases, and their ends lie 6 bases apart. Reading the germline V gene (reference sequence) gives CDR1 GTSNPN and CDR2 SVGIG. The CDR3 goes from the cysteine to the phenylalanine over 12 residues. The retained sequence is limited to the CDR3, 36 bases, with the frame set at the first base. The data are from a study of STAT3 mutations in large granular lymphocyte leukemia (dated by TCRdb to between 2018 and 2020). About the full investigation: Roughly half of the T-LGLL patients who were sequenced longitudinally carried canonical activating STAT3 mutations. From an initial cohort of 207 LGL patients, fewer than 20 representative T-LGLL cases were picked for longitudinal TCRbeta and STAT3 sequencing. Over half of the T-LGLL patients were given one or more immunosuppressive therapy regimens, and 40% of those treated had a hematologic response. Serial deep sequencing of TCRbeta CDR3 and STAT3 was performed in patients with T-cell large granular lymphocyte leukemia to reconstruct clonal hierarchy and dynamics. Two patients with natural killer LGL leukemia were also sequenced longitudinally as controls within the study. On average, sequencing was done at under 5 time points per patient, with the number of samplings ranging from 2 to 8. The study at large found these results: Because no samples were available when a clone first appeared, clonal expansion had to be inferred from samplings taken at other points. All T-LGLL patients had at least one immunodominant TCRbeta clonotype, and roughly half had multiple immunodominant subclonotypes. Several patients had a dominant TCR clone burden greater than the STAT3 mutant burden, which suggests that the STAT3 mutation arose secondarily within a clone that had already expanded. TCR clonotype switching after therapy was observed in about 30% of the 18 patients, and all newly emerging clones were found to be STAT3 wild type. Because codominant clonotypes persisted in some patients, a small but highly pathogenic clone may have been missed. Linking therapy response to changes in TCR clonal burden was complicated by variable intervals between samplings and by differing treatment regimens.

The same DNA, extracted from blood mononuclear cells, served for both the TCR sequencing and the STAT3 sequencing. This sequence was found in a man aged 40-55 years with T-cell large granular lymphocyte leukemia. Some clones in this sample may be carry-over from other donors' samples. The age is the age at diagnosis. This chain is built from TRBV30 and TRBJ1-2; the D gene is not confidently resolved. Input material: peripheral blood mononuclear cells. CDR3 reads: CAWSRSNYGYTF. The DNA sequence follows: TGTGCCTGGAGTAGGTCGAACTATGGCTACACCTTC.